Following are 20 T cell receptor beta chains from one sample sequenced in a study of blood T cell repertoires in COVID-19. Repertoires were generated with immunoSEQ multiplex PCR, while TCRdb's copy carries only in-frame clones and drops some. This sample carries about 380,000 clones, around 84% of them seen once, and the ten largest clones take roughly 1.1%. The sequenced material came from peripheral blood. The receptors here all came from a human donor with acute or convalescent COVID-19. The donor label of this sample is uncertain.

CDR3 protein: CASSRPGQGIGEQYF. In nucleotides, the CDR3 is TGCGCCAGCAGCCGCCCGGGACAGGGTATAGGGGAGCAGTACTTC. The chain combines TRBV4-1 with TRBJ2-7; 9 nucleotides align to TRBD1. The germline V gene encodes CDR1 MGHRA and CDR2 YSYEKL. The CDR3 contains 15 residues. The V segment lost 4 bases and the J segment 7 bases; nucleotides outside the gene matches: 11.

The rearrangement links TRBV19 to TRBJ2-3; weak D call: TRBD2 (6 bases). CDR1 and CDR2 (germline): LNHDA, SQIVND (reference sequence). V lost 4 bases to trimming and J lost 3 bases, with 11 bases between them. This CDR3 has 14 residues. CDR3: CASSKAGRTDTQYF. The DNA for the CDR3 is TGTGCCAGTAGTAAGGCGGGAAGAACAGATACGCAGTATTTT.

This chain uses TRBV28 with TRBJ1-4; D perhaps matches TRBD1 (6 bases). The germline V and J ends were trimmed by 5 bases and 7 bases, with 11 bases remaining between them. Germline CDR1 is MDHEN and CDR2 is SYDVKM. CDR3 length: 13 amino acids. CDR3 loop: CASSPGQIEKLFF. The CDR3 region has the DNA TGTGCCAGCAGTCCCGGACAGATTGAAAAACTGTTTTTT.

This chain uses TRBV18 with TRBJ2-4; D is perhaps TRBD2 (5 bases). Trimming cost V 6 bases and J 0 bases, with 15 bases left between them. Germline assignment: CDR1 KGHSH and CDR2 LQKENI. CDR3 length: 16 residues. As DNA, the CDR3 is TGTGCCAGCTCGGCTGGGAGAGGACTAGCCAAAAACATTCAGTACTTC. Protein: CASSAGRGLAKNIQYF.

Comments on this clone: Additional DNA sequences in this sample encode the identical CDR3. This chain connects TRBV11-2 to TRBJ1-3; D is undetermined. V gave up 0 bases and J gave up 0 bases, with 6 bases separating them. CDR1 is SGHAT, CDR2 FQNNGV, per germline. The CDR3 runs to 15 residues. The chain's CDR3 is CASSLERGSGNTIYF. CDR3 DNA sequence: TGTGCCAGCAGCTTAGAGCGGGGCTCTGGAAACACCATATATTTT.

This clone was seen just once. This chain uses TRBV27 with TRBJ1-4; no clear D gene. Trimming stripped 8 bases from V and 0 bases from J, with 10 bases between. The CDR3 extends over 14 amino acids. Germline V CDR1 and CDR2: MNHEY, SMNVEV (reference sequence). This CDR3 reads CASAHGPTNEKLFF. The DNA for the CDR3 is TGTGCCAGCGCCCATGGCCCAACTAATGAAAAACTGTTTTTT.

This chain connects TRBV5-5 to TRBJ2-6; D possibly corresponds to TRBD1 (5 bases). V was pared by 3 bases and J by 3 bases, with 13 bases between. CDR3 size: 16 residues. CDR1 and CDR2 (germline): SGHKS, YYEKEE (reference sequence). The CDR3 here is CASSSAPGRGANVLTF. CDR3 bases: TGTGCCAGCAGCTCGGCCCCAGGGCGTGGGGCCAACGTCCTGACTTTC. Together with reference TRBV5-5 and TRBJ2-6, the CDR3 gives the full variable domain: DAGVTQSPTHLIKTRGQQVTLRCSPISGHKSVSWYQQVLGQGPQFIFQYYEKEERGRGNFPDRFSARQFPNYSSELNVNALLLGDSALYLCASSSAPGRGANVLTFGAGSRLTVL.

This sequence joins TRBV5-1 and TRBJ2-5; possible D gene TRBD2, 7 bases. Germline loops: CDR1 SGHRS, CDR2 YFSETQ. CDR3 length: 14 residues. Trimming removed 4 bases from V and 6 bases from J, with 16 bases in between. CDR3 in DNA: TGCGCCAGCAGCGAAGTCTACGGGGGGCAGACCCAGTACTTC. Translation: CASSEVYGGQTQYF.

The CDR3 is CASSQDSTGQLTQYF. CDR3 nucleotide sequence: TGCGCCAGCAGCCAAGATAGTACAGGGCAATTAACCCAGTACTTC. The chain combines TRBV4-1 with TRBJ2-5; D may be TRBD1 (6 bases). CDR3 size: 15 residues. The V end was cut by 0 bases, the J end by 8 bases, with 16 bases between. CDR1 and CDR2 (germline): MGHRA, YSYEKL.

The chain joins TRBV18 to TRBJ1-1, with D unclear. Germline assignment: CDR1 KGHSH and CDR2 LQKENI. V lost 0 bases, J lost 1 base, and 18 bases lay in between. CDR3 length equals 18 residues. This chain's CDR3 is CASSPPNRGSPPNTEAFF. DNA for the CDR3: TGTGCCAGCTCACCACCGAATCGAGGATCGCCCCCGAACACTGAAGCTTTCTTT.

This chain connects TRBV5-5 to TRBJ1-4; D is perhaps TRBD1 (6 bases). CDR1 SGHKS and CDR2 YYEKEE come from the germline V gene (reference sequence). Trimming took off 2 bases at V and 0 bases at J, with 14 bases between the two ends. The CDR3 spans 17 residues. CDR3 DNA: TGTGCCAGCAGCTTACAGGGAAGGGCGTCAACTAATGAAAAACTGTTTTTT. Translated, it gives CASSLQGRASTNEKLFF.

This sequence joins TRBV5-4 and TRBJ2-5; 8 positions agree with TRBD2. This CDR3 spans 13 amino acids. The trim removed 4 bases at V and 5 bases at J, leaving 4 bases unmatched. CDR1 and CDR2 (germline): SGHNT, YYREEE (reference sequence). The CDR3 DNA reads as TGTGCCAGCAGCCAAGCGGGAGCGGAGACCCAGTACTTC. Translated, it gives CASSQAGAETQYF.

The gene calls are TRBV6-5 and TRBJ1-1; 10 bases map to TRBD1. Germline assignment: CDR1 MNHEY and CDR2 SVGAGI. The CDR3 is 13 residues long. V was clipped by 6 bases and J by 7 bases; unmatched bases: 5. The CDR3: CASRGTGVGEAFF. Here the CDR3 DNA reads TGTGCCAGCAGAGGGACAGGGGTTGGTGAAGCTTTCTTT.

The CDR3 DNA follows: TGTGCCATCAGGCCAGTGACAGCGACTGAAGCTTTCTTT. Its protein product is CAIRPVTATEAFF. The chain recombines TRBV10-3 with TRBJ1-1; a possible D gene is TRBD1 (5 bases). Looked up from germline, CDR1 is ENHRY and CDR2 is SYGVKD. The CDR3 contains 13 residues. Trimming removed 6 bases at V and 5 bases at J, with 13 bases between.

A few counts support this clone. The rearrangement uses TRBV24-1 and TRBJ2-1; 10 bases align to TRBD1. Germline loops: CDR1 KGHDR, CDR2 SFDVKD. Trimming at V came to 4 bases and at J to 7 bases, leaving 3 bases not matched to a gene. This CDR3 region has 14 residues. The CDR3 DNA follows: TGTGCCACCAGTGACCCGGGACAGGGGAATGAGCAGTTCTTC. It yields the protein CATSDPGQGNEQFF.

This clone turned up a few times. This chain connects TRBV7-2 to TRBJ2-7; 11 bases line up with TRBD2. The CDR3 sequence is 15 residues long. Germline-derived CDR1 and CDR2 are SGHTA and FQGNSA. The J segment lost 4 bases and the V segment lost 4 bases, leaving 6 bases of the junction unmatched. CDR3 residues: CASSSFGTSGYEQYF. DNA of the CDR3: TGTGCCAGCAGCTCCTTCGGGACTAGCGGTTACGAGCAGTACTTC.

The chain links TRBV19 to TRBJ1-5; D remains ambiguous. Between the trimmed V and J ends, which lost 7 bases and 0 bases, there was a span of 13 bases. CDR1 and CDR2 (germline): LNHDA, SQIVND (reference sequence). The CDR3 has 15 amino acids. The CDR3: CASTNRGYSNQPQHF. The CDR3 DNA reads TGTGCCAGTACCAACCGAGGCTATAGCAATCAGCCCCAGCATTTT.

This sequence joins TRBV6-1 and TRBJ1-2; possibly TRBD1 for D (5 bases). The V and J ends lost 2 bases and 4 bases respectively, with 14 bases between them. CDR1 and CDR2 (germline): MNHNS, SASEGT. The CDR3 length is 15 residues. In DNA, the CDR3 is TGTGCCAGCAGTGAAACGGGACTTAGGGGCTATGGCTACACCTTC. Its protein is CASSETGLRGYGYTF.

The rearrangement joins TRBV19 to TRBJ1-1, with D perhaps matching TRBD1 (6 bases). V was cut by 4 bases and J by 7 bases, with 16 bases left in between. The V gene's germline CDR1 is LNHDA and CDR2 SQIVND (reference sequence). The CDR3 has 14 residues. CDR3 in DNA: TGTGCCAGTAGTAGAACTTCGACAGGAGGTGAAGCTTTCTTT. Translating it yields CASSRTSTGGEAFF.

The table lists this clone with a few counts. CDR3 bases: TGCAGCGGTCCGACAGGCCCCTATGGCTACACCTTC. It is translated as CSGPTGPYGYTF. This chain connects TRBV29-1 to TRBJ1-2; D may be TRBD1 (6 bases). This CDR3 is built from 12 residues. V lost 7 bases and J lost 4, with 13 bases in between. Germline CDR1 and CDR2: SQVTM and ANQGSEA.